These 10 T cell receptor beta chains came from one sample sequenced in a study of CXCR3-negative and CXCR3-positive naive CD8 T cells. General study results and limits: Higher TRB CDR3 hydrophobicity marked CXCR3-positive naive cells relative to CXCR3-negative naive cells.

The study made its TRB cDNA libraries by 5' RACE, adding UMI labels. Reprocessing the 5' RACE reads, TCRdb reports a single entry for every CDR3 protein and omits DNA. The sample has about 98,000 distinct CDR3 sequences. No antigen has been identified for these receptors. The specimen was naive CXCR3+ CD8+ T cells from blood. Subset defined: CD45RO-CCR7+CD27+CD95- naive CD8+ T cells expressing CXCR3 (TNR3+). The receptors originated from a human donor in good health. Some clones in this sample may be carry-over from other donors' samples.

The CDR3 loop is CASSFREVGTGELFF. The chain couples TRBV7-9 to TRBJ2-2; the D gene TCRdb calls, TRBD2, cannot be checked with no DNA. CDR1 SEHNR and CDR2 FQNEAQ come from the germline V gene (reference sequence). The CDR3 consists of 15 residues.

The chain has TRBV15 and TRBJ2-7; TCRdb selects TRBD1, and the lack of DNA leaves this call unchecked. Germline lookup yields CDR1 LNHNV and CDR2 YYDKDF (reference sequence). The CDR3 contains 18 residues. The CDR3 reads CATSRDSNTGTASHEQYF.

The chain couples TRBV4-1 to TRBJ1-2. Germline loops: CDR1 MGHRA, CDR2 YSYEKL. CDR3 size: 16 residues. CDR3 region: CASSQDESLGNYGYTF.

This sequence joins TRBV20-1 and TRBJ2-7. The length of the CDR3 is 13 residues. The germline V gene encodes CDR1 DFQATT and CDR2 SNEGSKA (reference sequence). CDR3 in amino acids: CSATLENSYEQYF.

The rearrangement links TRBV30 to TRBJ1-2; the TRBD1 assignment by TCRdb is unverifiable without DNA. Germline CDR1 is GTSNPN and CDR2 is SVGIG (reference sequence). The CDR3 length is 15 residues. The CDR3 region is CAWSPFRGDNYGYTF.

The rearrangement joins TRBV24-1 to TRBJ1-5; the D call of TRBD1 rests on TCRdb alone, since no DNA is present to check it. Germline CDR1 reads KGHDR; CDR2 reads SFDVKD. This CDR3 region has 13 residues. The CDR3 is CATRQGSNQPQHF.

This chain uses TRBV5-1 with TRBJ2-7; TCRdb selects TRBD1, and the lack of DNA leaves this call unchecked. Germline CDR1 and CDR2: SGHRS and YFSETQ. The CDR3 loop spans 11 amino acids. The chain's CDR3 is CASSEGVWQYF.

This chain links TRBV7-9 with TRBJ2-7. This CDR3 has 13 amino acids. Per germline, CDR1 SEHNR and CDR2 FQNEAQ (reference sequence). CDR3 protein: CASSLSGDYEQYF.

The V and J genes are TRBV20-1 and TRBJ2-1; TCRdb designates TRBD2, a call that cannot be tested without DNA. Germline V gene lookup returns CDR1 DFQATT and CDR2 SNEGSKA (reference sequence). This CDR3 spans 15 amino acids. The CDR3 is CSARDLAGNYNEQFF.

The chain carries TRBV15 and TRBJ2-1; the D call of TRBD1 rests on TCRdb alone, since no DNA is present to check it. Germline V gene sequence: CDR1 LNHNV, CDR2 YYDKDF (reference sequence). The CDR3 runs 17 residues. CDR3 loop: CATSRPGYLQDANEQFF.